This T cell receptor beta chain originates from a study of blood T cell repertoires in COVID-19. There are 13 residues in the CDR3. V lost 3 bases and J 8 bases, leaving 11 bases between the germline ends. Germline-derived CDR1 and CDR2 are LGHDT and YNNKEL (reference sequence). The method was immunoSEQ multiplex PCR; TCRdb's version includes in-frame clones alone and lacks a portion of them. Of some 700,000 clones listed, about nine tenths were seen once; the top ten hold 0.2% to 0.3%. The sample comprised peripheral blood. This receptor was identified in a woman under 30 with acute or convalescent COVID-19. This chain joins TRBV3-1 (or the pseudogene TRBV3-2) and TRBJ2-4, with D maybe TRBD1 (5 bases). CDR3 nucleotides: TGTGCCAGCAGCCAGTCCTCAGGGTACATTCAGTACTTC. Translating it yields CASSQSSGYIQYF.